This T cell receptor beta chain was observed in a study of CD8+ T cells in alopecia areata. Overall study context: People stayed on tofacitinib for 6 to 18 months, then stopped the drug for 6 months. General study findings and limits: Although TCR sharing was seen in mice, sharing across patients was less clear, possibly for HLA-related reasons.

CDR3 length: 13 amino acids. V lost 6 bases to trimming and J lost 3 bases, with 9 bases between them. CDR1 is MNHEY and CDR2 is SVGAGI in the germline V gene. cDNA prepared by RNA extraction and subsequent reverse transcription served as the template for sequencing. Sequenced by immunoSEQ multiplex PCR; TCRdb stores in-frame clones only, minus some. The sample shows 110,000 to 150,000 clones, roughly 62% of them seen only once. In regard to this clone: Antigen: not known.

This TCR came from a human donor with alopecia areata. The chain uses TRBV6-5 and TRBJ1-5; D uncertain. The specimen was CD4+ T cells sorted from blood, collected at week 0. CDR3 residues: CASSPNYNQPQHF. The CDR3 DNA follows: TGTGCCAGCAGCCCGAATTACAATCAGCCCCAGCATTTT.